The rows below give T cell receptor beta chains drawn from one sample of a study of cytomegalovirus exposure and HLA in healthy donors. Sequencing used immunoSEQ multiplex PCR; TCRdb keeps in-frame clones, though not all of them. Of about 150,000 clones in the sample, over 70% were seen once. The sample comprised PBMCs. These receptors all come from a male donor in good health and CMV-seronegative. Both conserved end residues are part of each CDR3.

TRBV6-5	TRBJ2-5	CASSYLHTGVQETQYF
TRBV4-3	TRBJ2-7	CASSVGHSEQYF
TRBV5-4	TRBJ2-3	CASSLAKTSTDTQYF
TRBV28	TRBJ2-7	CASSLGGQGAYEQYF
TRBV5-1	TRBJ2-1	CASLGLSSSDEQFF
TRBV5-1	TRBJ2-1	CASSLEVAGGGNEQFF
TRBV6-5	TRBJ1-3	CASSSVSIEGNTIYF
TRBV23-1	NA	CASSQSRTQSSYEQYF
TRBV28	TRBJ2-1	CASSFSGRLADEQFF
TRBV11-2	TRBJ2-3	CASSWGTSTDTQYF